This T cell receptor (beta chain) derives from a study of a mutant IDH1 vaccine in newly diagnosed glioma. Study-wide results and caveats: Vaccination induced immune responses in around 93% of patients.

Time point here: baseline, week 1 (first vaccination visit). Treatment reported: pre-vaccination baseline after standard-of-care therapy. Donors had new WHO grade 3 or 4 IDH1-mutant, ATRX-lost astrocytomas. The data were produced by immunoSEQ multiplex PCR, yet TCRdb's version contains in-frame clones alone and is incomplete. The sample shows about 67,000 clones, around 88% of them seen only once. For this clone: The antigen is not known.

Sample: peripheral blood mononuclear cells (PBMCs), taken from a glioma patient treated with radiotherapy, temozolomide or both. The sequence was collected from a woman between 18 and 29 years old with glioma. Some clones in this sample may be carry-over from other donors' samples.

CDR3 region: CAWSVRSTGSEKLFF. The CDR3 DNA sequence: TGTGCCTGGAGTGTACGGTCGACAGGGAGTGAAAAACTGTTTTTT. J is TRBJ1-4 and V is TRBV30, with 7 bases lining up with TRBD1. Trimming removed 0 bases from V and 7 bases from J; junction bases left unmatched: 8. CDR1 is GTSNPN and CDR2 is SVGIG in the germline V gene (reference sequence). The CDR3 sequence is 15 residues long.